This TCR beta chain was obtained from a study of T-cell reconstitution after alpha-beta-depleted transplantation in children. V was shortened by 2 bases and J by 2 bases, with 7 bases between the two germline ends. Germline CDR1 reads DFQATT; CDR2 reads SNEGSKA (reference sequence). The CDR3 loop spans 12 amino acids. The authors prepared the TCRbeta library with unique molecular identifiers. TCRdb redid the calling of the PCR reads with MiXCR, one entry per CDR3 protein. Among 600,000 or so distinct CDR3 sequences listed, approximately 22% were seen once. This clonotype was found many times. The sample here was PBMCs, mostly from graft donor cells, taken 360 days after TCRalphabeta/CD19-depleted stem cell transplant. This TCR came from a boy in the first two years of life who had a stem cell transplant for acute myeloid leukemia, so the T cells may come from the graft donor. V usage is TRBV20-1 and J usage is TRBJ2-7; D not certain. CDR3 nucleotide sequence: TGCAGTGCTAGAACGGTTCCCTACGAGCAGTACTTC. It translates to CSARTVPYEQYF.